The 6 T cell receptor beta chains in this list originate from one sample, sequenced in a study of identifying expanded T cells in peripheral blood. The repertoire was sequenced with immunoSEQ multiplex PCR; TCRdb's copy has only in-frame clones and lacks some. Of roughly 78,000 clones listed, around 90% are singletons. The sequenced material came from blood. The source of these receptors is a person between 18 and 70 years old in good health.

The rearrangement joins TRBV28 to TRBJ2-7; TRBD2 might be the D (7 bases). The CDR3 covers 15 residues. The ends were cut back, 4 bases at V and 3 bases at J, with 16 bases in the middle. The germline V gene has CDR1 MDHEN and CDR2 SYDVKM. The CDR3 nucleotides are TGTGCCAGCAGTTCCCCACGAGGGGGGGTCTACGAGCAGTACTTC. Translation: CASSSPRGGVYEQYF. The full variable domain, with the rest looked up from reference TRBV28 and TRBJ2-7, is DVKVTQSSRYLVKRTGEKVFLECVQDMDHENMFWYRQDPGLGLRLIYFSYDVKMKEKGDIPEGYSVSREKKERFSLILESASTNQTSMYLCASSSPRGGVYEQYFGPGTRLTVT.

The rearrangement links TRBV5-8 to TRBJ2-7, with D possibly TRBD2 on 5 matching bases. Germline V gene data show CDR1 as SGHTS and CDR2 as YDEGEE. CDR3 length: 15 amino acids. V was cut by 0 bases and J by 0 bases, with 10 bases left in between. The CDR3 DNA sequence: TGTGCCAGCAGCTTGGAGGGAGTCAGCTCCTACGAGCAGTACTTC. This codes for CASSLEGVSSYEQYF. Looking up the rest from reference TRBV5-8 and TRBJ2-7 gives the full variable domain: EAGVTQSPTHLIKTRGQQATLRCSPISGHTSVYWYQQALGLGLQFLLWYDEGEERNRGNFPPRFSGRQFPNYSSELNVNALELEDSALYLCASSLEGVSSYEQYFGPGTRLTVT.

The chain carries TRBV2 and TRBJ2-1; 10 nucleotides agree with TRBD2. Trimming cost V 2 bases and J 5 bases; bases outside gene matches: 6. This CDR3 is 16 amino acids long. Germline CDR1 reads SNHLY; CDR2 reads FYNNEI. This CDR3 reads CASSELGLAVHNEQFF. The CDR3, as DNA: TGTGCCAGCAGTGAACTCGGACTAGCGGTCCACAATGAGCAGTTCTTC. Drawing the rest from reference TRBV2 and TRBJ2-1, the complete variable domain is EPEVTQTPSHQVTQMGQEVILRCVPISNHLYFYWYRQILGQKVEFLVSFYNNEISEKSEIFDDQFSVERPDGSNFTLKIRSTKLEDSAMYFCASSELGLAVHNEQFFGPGTRLTVL.

The chain employs TRBV20-1 and TRBJ2-5; D is unresolved. Per germline, CDR1 DFQATT and CDR2 SNEGSKA (reference sequence). V gave up 5 bases and J gave up 4 bases, with 8 bases separating them. This CDR3 is built from 11 residues. The CDR3 sequence: CSAQDLETQYF. In DNA, the CDR3 is TGCAGTGCTCAGGACCTAGAGACCCAGTACTTC.

This chain connects TRBV11-2 to TRBJ2-5, with D perhaps given as TRBD1 or TRBD2 (5 bases each). V was shortened by 5 bases and J by 3 bases, with 19 bases between the two germline ends. This CDR3 region has 16 residues. Germline assignment: CDR1 SGHAT and CDR2 FQNNGV. This chain's CDR3 is CASSTRTPGAEETQYF. The CDR3 region has the DNA TGTGCCAGCAGCACTAGGACCCCCGGGGCCGAAGAGACCCAGTACTTC.

This clone came up once. The genes are TRBV19 and TRBJ1-2; D might be TRBD1 (6 bases). V was pared by 2 bases and J by 3 bases, with 10 bases between. The CDR3 spans 14 residues. The V gene's germline CDR1 is LNHDA and CDR2 SQIVND (reference sequence). CDR3 sequence: CASSIQGLDYGYTF. The CDR3 DNA sequence: TGTGCCAGTAGTATACAGGGGCTAGACTATGGCTACACCTTC.